Reported below is one T cell receptor beta chain. Its antigen is not identified. The sample belongs to a study of monozygotic twins with inflammatory bowel disease. Whole-study results and caveats: Healthy co-twins, by inverse Simpson, had higher TCRbeta diversity than their siblings with IBD.

This CDR3 has 13 residues. Germline assignment: CDR1 DFQATT and CDR2 SNEGSKA (reference sequence). TCRdb processed the 5' RACE reads again and assigns one entry to each CDR3 protein, with no DNA. Seen in this sample are 110,000 to 150,000 distinct CDR3 sequences; the ten most common clones hold more than 0.95%. The sequence was obtained from a human donor with ulcerative colitis or Crohn's disease, or a healthy co-twin of an affected twin (not recorded which). Sequences were obtained from blood. The chain couples TRBV20-1 to TRBJ2-1; TCRdb returns TRBD2, unconfirmable since there is no DNA. The CDR3 is CSARSGAINEQFF.